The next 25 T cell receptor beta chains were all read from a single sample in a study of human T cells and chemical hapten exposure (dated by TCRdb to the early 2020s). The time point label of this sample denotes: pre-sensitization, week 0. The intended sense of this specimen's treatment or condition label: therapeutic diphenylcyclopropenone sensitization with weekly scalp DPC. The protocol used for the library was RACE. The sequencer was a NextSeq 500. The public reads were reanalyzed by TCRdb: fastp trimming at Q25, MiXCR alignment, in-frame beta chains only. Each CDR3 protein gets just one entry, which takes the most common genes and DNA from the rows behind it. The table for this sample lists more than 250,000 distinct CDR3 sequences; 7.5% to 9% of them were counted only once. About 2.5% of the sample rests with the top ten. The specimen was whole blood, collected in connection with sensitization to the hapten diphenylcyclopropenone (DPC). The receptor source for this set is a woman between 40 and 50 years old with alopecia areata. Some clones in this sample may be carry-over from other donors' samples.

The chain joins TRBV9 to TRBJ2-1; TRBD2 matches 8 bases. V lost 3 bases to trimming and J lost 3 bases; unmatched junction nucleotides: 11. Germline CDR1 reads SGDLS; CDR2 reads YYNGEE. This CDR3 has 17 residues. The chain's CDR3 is CASSEAPTGTSYNEQFF. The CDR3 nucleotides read TGTGCCAGCAGCGAGGCCCCTACCGGGACTAGCTACAATGAGCAGTTCTTC.

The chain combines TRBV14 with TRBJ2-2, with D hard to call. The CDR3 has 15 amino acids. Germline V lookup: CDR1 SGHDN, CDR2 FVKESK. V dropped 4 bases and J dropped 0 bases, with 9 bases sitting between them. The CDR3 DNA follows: TGTGCCAGCAGCCCCCGGGCCCCGAACACCGGGGAGCTGTTTTTT. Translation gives CASSPRAPNTGELFF.

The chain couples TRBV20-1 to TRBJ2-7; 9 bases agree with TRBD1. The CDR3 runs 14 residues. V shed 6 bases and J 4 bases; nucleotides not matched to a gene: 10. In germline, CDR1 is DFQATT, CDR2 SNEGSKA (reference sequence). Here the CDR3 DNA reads TGCAGTGCGGAACAGGGGGCTGATTGGTACGAGCAGTACTTC. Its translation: CSAEQGADWYEQYF.

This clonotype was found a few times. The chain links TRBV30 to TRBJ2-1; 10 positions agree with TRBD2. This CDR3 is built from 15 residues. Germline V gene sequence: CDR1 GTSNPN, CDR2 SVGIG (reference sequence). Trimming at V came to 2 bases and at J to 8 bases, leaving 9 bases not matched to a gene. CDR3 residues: CAWSTLGTSVDEQFF. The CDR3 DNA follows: TGTGCCTGGAGTACCCTCGGGACTAGCGTAGATGAGCAGTTCTTC. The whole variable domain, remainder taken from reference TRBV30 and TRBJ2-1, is SQTIHQWPATLVQPVGSPLSLECTVEGTSNPNLYWYRQAAGRGLQLLFYSVGIGQISSEVPQNLSASRPQDRQFILSSKKLLLSDSGFYLCAWSTLGTSVDEQFFGPGTRLTVL.

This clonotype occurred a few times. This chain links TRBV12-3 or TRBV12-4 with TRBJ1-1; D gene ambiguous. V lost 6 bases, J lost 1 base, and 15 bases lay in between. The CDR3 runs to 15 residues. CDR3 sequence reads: CASSPWTLTNTEAFF. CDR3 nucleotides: TGTGCCAGCAGCCCCTGGACCTTAACGAACACTGAAGCTTTCTTT.

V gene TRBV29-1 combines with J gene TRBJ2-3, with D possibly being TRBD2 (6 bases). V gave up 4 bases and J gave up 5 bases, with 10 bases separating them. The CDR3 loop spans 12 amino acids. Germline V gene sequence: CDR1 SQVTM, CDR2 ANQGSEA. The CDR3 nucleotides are TGCAGCGTTGGGCGGGAAGGAGATACGCAGTATTTT. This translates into CSVGREGDTQYF.

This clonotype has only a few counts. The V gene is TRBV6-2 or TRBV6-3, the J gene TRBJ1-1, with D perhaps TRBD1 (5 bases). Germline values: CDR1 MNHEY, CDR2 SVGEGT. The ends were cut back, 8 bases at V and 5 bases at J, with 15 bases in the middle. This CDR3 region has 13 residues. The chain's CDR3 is CASLLGARTEAFF. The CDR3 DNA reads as TGTGCCAGCCTACTAGGGGCTCGGACTGAAGCTTTCTTT.

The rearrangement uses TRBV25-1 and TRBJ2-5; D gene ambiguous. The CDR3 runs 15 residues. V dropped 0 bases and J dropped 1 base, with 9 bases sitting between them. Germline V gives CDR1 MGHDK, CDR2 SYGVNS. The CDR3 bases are TGTGCCAGCAGTGAATATACACGGACCCAAGAGACCCAGTACTTC. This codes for CASSEYTRTQETQYF.

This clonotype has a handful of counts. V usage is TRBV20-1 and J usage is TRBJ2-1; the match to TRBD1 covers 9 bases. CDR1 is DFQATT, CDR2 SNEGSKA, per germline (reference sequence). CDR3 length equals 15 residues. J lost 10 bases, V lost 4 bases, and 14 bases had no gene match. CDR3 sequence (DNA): TGCAGTGCTAATTCCCGGGACAGGGAAGGAAGGGAGCAGTTCTTC. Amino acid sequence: CSANSRDREGREQFF.

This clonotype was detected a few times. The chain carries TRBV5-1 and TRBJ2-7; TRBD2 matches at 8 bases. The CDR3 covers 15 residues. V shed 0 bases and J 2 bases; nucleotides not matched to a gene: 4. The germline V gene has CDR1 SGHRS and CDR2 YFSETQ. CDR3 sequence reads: CASSLEAGVAYEQYF. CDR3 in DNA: TGCGCCAGCAGCTTGGAAGCGGGAGTCGCCTACGAGCAGTACTTC.

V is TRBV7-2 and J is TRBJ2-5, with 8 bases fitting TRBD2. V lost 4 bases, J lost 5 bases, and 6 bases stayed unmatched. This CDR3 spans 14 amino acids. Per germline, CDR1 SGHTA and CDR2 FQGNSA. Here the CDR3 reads CASSSTPGGETQYF. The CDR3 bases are TGTGCCAGCAGCTCTACTCCGGGAGGGGAGACCCAGTACTTC.

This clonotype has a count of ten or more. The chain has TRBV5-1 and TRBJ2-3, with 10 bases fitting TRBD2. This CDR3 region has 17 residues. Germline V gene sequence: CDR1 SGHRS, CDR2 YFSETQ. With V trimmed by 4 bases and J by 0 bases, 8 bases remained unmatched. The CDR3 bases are TGCGCCAGCAGCGAGCGGACTAGCGGTCTTAGCACAGATACGCAGTATTTT. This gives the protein CASSERTSGLSTDTQYF.

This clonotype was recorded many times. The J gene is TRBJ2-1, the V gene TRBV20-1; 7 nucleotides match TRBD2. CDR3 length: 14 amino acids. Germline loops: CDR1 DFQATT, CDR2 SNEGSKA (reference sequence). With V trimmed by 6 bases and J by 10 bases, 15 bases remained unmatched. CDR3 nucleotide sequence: TGCAGTGCAACCCCCCCTTCGGGAGGTGGGGAGCAGTTCTTC. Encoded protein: CSATPPSGGGEQFF.

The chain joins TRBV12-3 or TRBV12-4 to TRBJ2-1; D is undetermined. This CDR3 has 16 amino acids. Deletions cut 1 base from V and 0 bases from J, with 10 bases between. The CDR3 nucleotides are TGTGCCAGCAGTTTAGGGCTCCCCCGCTCCTACAATGAGCAGTTCTTC. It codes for CASSLGLPRSYNEQFF.

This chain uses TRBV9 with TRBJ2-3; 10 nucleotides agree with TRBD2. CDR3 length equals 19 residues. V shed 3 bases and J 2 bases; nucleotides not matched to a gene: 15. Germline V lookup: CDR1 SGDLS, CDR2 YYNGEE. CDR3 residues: CASSGWGSSGRRNTDTQYF. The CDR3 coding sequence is TGTGCCAGCAGCGGATGGGGGTCTAGCGGGAGACGGAACACAGATACGCAGTATTTT.

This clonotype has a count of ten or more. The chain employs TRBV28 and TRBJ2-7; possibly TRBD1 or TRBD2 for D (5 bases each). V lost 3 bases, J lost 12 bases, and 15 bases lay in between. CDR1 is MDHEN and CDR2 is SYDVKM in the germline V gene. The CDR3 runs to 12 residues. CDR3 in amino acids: CASSLRTGTVYF. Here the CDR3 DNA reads TGTGCCAGCAGTTTGAGGACCGGGACGGTGTACTTC.

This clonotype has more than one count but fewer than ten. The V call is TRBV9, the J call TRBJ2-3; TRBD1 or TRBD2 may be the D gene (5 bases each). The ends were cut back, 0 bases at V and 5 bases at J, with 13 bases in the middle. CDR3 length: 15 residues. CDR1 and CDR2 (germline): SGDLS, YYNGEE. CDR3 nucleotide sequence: TGTGCCAGCAGCGTAGATCCCGGGACCGGAGATACGCAGTATTTT. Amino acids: CASSVDPGTGDTQYF.

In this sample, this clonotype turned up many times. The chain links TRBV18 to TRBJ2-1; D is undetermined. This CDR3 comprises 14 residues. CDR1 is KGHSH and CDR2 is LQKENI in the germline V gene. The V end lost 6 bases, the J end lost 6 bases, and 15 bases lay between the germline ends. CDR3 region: CASSPKRAANEQFF. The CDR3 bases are TGTGCCAGCTCGCCAAAAAGGGCCGCCAATGAGCAGTTCTTC.

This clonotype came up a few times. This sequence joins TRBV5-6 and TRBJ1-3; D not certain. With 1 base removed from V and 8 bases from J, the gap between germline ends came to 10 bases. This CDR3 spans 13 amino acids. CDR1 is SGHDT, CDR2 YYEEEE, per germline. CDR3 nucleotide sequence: TGTGCCAGCAGCTTGAACACCGGCGACACCATATATTTT. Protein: CASSLNTGDTIYF. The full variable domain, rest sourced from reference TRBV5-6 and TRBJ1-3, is DAGVTQSPTHLIKTRGQQVTLRCSPKSGHDTVSWYQQALGQGPQFIFQYYEEEERQRGNFPDRFSGHQFPNYSSELNVNALLLGDSALYLCASSLNTGDTIYFGEGSWLTVV.

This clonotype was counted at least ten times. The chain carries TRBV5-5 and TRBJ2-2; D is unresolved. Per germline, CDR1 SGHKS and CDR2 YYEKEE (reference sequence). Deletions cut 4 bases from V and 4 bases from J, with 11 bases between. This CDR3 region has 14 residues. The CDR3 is CASSPLRPTGELFF. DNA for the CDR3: TGTGCCAGCAGCCCCCTACGGCCCACCGGGGAGCTGTTTTTT.

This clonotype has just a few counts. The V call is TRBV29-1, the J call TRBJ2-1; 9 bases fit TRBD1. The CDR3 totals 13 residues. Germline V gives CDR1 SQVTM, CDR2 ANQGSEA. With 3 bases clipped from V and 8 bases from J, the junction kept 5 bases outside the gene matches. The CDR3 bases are TGCAGCGTTGACACGGACAGGGGAGATGAGCAGTTCTTC. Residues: CSVDTDRGDEQFF.

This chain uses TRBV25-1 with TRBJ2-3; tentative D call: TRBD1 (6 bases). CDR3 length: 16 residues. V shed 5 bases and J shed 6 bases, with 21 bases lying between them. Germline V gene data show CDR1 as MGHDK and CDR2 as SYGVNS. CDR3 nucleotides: TGTGCCAGCAGTTCGAACCGAGGGGGTTGGGTGGATACGCAGTATTTT. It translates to CASSSNRGGWVDTQYF.

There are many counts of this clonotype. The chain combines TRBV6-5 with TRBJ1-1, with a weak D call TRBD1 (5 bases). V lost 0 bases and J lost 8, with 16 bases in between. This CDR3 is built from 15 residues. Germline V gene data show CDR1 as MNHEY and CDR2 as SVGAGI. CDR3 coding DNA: TGTGCCAGCAGTTACTCGGGTACCGGGACGATCGAAGCTTTCTTT. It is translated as CASSYSGTGTIEAFF.

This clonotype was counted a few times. CDR3 DNA sequence: TGTGCCAGCAGTTTAGCGGAAGGCAGCTACAATGAGCAGTTCTTC. It translates to CASSLAEGSYNEQFF. This chain connects TRBV12-3 or TRBV12-4 to TRBJ2-1; D remains ambiguous. V lost 0 bases, J lost 3 bases, and 9 bases lay in between. The CDR3 sequence is 15 residues long.

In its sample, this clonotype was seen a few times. This chain's CDR3 is CASSSRLAGVSYNEQFF. In DNA, the CDR3 is TGTGCCAGCAGTTCTAGACTAGCGGGAGTCTCCTACAATGAGCAGTTCTTC. The rearrangement links TRBV28 to TRBJ2-1, with 12 bases that match TRBD2. With V trimmed by 4 bases and J by 0 bases, 4 bases remained unmatched. This CDR3 has 17 residues. CDR1 is MDHEN and CDR2 is SYDVKM in the germline V gene.